The sample holds many counts of the clone carrying this T cell receptor (beta chain). The CDR3 sequence is 15 residues long. Germline CDR1 reads SGHRS; CDR2 reads YFSETQ. The V segment lost 2 bases and the J segment 4 bases; nucleotides outside the gene matches: 5. This library used roughly 430 ng RNA and molecular barcoded adaptors spanning alpha/delta and beta/gamma chains. TCRdb reprocessed the reads via MiXCR and lists one record per CDR3 protein. This table holds around 60,000 distinct CDR3 sequences, roughly 19% found once. The data were taken from a study of read filtering for tumor transcriptome and immune sequencing.

The sequenced sample consisted of a population of CD138-negative cells sorted from bone marrow. This sequence originates from a donor aged 40 or older with multiple myeloma. The chain links TRBV5-1 to TRBJ2-1; 8 bases are shared with TRBD2. CDR3 nucleotides: TGCGCCAGCAGCTTAGGCGGGGGGACGTACAATGAGCAGTTCTTC. It codes for CASSLGGGTYNEQFF.